The 9 T cell receptor beta chains in this list originate from one sample, sequenced in a study of neurological immune-mediated disorders. TCRdb fed the 5' RACE reads into MiXCR, producing one record per CDR3 protein. The sample yields more than 40,000 distinct CDR3 sequences, approximately 2.8% seen once. Sequencing was done on a sample of PBMCs. The receptors derive from a woman in her forties or fifties with multiple sclerosis.

About this clonotype itself: Mismatch with germline at one junction end may stem from a read error. This CDR3 is CASSLDSGGLPSTLNF. In DNA, the CDR3 is TGTGCCAGCAGCTTAGATTCAGGGGGCTTACCCTCAACCCTCAACTTT. This chain connects TRBV7-2 to TRBJ1-6; 8 positions match TRBD1. Germline loops: CDR1 SGHTA, CDR2 FQGNSA. The CDR3 runs to 16 residues.

In this sample, this clonotype turned up a few times. A much larger clone is a single base away; this may be a read error. V and J are TRBV12-3 or TRBV12-4 and TRBJ1-3, with D possibly TRBD1 on 5 matching bases. The CDR3 runs 13 residues. The CDR3 here is CASREDQGKTIYF. The CDR3 nucleotides read TGTGCCAGCAGGGAGGACCAGGGAAAAACCATATATTTT.

This clonotype was picked up many times. This chain connects TRBV2 to TRBJ2-7; 7 nucleotides agree with TRBD2. Germline V gives CDR1 SNHLY, CDR2 FYNNEI. V trimming: 3 bases; J trimming: 5 bases; junction bases outside the gene matches: 10. The length of the CDR3 is 15 residues. The CDR3 protein is CASSDQRGRSNEQYF. Here the CDR3 DNA reads TGTGCCAGCAGTGACCAGCGGGGCCGTTCCAACGAGCAGTACTTC.

The rearrangement joins TRBV6-6 to TRBJ1-1, with D uncertain. Germline loops: CDR1 MNHNY, CDR2 SVGAGI (reference sequence). V was shortened by 9 bases and J by 4 bases, with 21 bases between the two germline ends. The CDR3 covers 15 residues. The chain's CDR3 is CASLKSSSHLTEAFF. The CDR3 DNA reads as TGTGCCAGTCTGAAATCGTCAAGTCATCTCACTGAAGCTTTCTTT.

This clonotype was counted ten times or more. The CDR3 DNA is TGCGCCAGCGCCGGGGCCCCCTATAATTCACCCCTCCACTTT. It specifies CASAGAPYNSPLHF. This chain uses TRBV5-1 with TRBJ1-6; TRBD1 is a possible D gene (5 bases). The CDR3 extends over 14 amino acids. Looked up from germline, CDR1 is SGHRS and CDR2 is YFSETQ. V lost 7 bases to trimming and J lost 2 bases, with 10 bases between them.

This clonotype was detected ten times or more. This chain links TRBV10-2 with TRBJ2-1; no reliable D call. Trimming removed 5 bases at V and 1 base at J, with 12 bases between. The CDR3 is 15 residues long. The germline gives CDR1 WSHSY, CDR2 SAAADI. CDR3 sequence reads: CASSTNGPSYNEQFF. The CDR3 DNA reads as TGCGCCAGCAGTACAAACGGTCCGTCCTACAATGAGCAGTTCTTC.

This clonotype appeared many times. This chain connects TRBV27 to TRBJ1-5; a weak D match, TRBD1 (6 bases). Looked up from germline, CDR1 is MNHEY and CDR2 is SMNVEV (reference sequence). V lost 2 bases and J 3 bases, leaving 8 bases between the germline ends. The CDR3 runs to 14 residues. CDR3: CASSLPGANQPQHF. For the CDR3, the DNA is TGTGCCAGCAGTTTACCGGGGGCCAATCAGCCCCAGCATTTT.

This clonotype was recorded at least ten times. The rearrangement uses TRBV20-1 and TRBJ1-1; D not certain. This CDR3 region has 13 residues. Trimming shortened V by 5 bases and J by 1 base, and 11 bases separated the two germline ends. Germline V CDR1 and CDR2: DFQATT, SNEGSKA (reference sequence). The DNA for the CDR3 is TGCAGTGCTGGGTCTTACAGGAACACTGAAGCTTTCTTT. Translating gives CSAGSYRNTEAFF.

As regards this clonotype: A much larger clone differs from this one at a single base, so this may be a read error. This chain uses TRBV20-1 with TRBJ1-5; D not resolved. Germline assignment: CDR1 DFQATT and CDR2 SNEGSKA (reference sequence). This CDR3 spans 13 amino acids. The CDR3 loop reads CSASASRIEPQNF. CDR3 DNA: TGCAGTGCTAGTGCCAGCAGGATTGAGCCCCAGAATTTT.